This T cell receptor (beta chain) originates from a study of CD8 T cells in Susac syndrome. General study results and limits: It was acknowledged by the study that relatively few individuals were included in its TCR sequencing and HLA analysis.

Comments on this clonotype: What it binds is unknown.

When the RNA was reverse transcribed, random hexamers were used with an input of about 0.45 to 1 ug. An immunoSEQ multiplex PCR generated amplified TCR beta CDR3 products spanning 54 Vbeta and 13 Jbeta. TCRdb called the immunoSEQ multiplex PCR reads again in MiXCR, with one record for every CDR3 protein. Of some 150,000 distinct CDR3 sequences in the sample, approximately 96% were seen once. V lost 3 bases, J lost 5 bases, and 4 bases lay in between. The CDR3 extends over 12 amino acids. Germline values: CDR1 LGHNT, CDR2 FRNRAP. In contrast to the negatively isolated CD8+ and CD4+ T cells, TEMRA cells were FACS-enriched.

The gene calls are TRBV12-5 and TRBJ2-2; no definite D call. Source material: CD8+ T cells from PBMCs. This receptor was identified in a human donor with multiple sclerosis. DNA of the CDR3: TGTGCTAGTGGTTTTTTAACCGGGGAGCTGTTTTTT. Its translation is CASGFLTGELFF. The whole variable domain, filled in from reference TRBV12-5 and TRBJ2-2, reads DARVTQTPRHKVTEMGQEVTMRCQPILGHNTVFWYRQTMMQGLELLAYFRNRAPLDDSGMPKDRFSAEMPDATLATLKIQPSEPRDSAVYFCASGFLTGELFFGEGSRLTVL.